The TCR beta chain described here comes from a study of OX40 agonist ivuxolimab in advanced cancers. As for the study in general: At approximately 80% male, the cohort had a mean age of 60 years, ranging from about 23 to 79. Study findings and constraints: Doses of 0.1 to 3.0 mg/kg were accompanied by clonal expansion of CD4+ and CD8+ blood T cells by week 6. On average, CD8+ T cells had more expanded clones than CD4+. Expanded peripheral T cell antigen specificity was not determined.

Concerning this clone itself: The antigen is undetermined.

V lost 2 bases to trimming and J lost 0 bases, with 8 bases between them. The germline gives CDR1 SGHVS, CDR2 FQNEAQ. The CDR3 consists of 15 residues. Profiled with immunoSEQ multiplex PCR; TCRdb holds only in-frame clones, not every one. Here the sample spans about 98,000 clones, about 92% being singletons. The sequence came from an adult with an advanced solid tumor such as melanoma, head and neck, liver or kidney cancer. Sequences were derived from CD4+ or CD8+ T cells sorted from blood, sampled in a trial of the OX40 agonist ivuxolimab. The rearrangement uses TRBV7-8 and TRBJ1-5; D not certain. CDR3 DNA sequence: TGTGCCAGCAGCTTATTAGGTTATAGCAATCAGCCCCAGCATTTT. It is translated as CASSLLGYSNQPQHF. Full variable domain (remainder filled in from reference TRBV7-8 and TRBJ1-5): GAGVSQSPRYKVAKRGQDVALRCDPISGHVSLFWYQQALGQGPEFLTYFQNEAQLDKSGLPSDRFFAERPEGSVSTLKIQRTQQEDSAVYLCASSLLGYSNQPQHFGDGTRLSIL.